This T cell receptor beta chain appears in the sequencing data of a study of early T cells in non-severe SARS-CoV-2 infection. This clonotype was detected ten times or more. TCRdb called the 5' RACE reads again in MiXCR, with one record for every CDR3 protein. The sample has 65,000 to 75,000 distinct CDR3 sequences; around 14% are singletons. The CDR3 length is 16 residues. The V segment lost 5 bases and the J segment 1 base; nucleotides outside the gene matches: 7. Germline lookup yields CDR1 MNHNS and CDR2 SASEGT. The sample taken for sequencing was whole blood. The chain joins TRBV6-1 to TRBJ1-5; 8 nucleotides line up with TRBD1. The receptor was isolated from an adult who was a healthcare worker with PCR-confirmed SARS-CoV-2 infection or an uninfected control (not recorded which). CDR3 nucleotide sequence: TGTGCCAGCAGTACTCAGGGGGCTCTAAGCAATCAGCCCCAGCATTTT. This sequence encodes CASSTQGALSNQPQHF.